This T cell receptor beta chain comes out of a study of monozygotic twins with inflammatory bowel disease. Findings and limits, study-wide: Immunosuppressive treatments were not uniform, and this may have added variability to patient repertoires.

Germline CDR1 and CDR2: DFQATT and SNEGSKA (reference sequence). The CDR3 sequence is 13 residues long. TCR libraries each used around 3,500 ng of total RNA. Eight cDNA synthesis reactions were run for every sample. Both the TCRalpha cDNA and the TCRbeta cDNA were taken through two nested PCRs, lasting about 15 and 9 cycles. Following a re-call of the 5' RACE reads, TCRdb has one entry per CDR3 protein and lacks DNA. Its table lists about 380,000 distinct CDR3 sequences. Note on this clonotype: Its target is not known.

V is TRBV20-1 and J is TRBJ2-5; the TRBD2 assignment by TCRdb is unverifiable without DNA. The sequencing input was blood. This TCR derives from a human donor with ulcerative colitis or Crohn's disease, or a healthy co-twin of an affected twin (not recorded which). CDR3 in amino acids: CSARTSAQETQYF.